This TCR beta chain was captured in a study of shared clonotypes between healthy human individuals. CDR1 is SGHDT and CDR2 is YYEEEE in the germline V gene. V shed 2 bases, J shed 5 bases, and the junction held 8 bases outside the gene matches. This CDR3 region has 15 residues. The data were produced by immunoSEQ multiplex PCR, yet TCRdb's version contains in-frame clones alone and is incomplete. The repertoire includes roughly 2.5 million clones, around 94% of them detected once, and 0.11% to 0.15% sits in the top ten. The chain links TRBV5-6 to TRBJ2-5; the match to TRBD2 covers 8 bases. Sequencing was performed on naive CD4+ T cells sorted from blood. Subset indicated: CD45RA+ positively selected. This TCR was recovered from a young man in good health. CDR3 sequence reads: CASSFPGGPMETQYF. The CDR3 DNA reads TGTGCCAGCAGCTTTCCGGGGGGGCCAATGGAGACCCAGTACTTC.